Presented here are 23 T cell receptor beta chains from one specimen sequenced in a study of blood T cell repertoires in COVID-19. The data were produced by immunoSEQ multiplex PCR, yet TCRdb's version contains in-frame clones alone and is incomplete. The sample gives about 200,000 clones, nearly 90% of which show up once; less than 4% is in the top ten. The sequenced sample was PBMCs or T cells enriched from blood (not recorded which). The source of these receptors is a woman aged 25 to 45 with acute COVID-19.

The J gene is TRBJ1-2, the V gene TRBV7-8, with TRBD1 identical over 10 bases. V shed 4 bases, J shed 5 bases, and the junction held 10 bases outside the gene matches. Germline loops: CDR1 SGHVS, CDR2 FQNEAQ. The CDR3 is made up of 16 amino acids. The CDR3 reads CASSSSGQGFGYGYTF. CDR3 sequence (DNA): TGTGCCAGCAGCTCCTCGGGACAGGGGTTCGGGTATGGCTACACCTTC.

This clone has only a few counts. The rearrangement joins TRBV5-6 to TRBJ1-3; a weak D match, TRBD1 (5 bases). Trimming took off 0 bases at V and 0 bases at J, with 7 bases between the two ends. The CDR3 has 15 residues. Germline CDR1 SGHDT, CDR2 YYEEEE. The CDR3 reads CASSLDRYSGNTIYF. The DNA of the CDR3 is TGTGCCAGCAGCTTGGACAGGTACTCTGGAAACACCATATATTTT.

The V and J genes are TRBV6-5 and TRBJ2-7, with TRBD1 as a possible D gene (6 bases). Germline V CDR1 and CDR2: MNHEY, SVGAGI. The CDR3 covers 12 residues. V was clipped by 6 bases and J by 1 base, with 7 bases between them. CDR3 amino acids: CASRGQSYEQYF. The CDR3 DNA reads TGTGCCAGCAGAGGACAGTCCTACGAGCAGTACTTC.

The chain uses TRBV2 and TRBJ1-4; possibly TRBD1 for D (6 bases). V lost 6 bases and J lost 4, with 12 bases in between. The CDR3 extends over 14 amino acids. The germline CDR1 and CDR2 sequences are SNHLY and FYNNEI. CDR3 sequence: CASRKDSFNEKLFF. The CDR3 DNA is TGTGCCAGCAGGAAGGACAGTTTTAATGAAAAACTGTTTTTT.

The chain is built from TRBV9 and TRBJ2-2; 7 nucleotides line up with TRBD1. Germline values: CDR1 SGDLS, CDR2 YYNGEE. CDR3 length equals 16 residues. V trimming: 6 bases; J trimming: 4 bases; junction bases outside the gene matches: 12. The CDR3 DNA is TGTGCCAGCAATTTAAAGCCGGACAGGACCACCGGGGAGCTGTTTTTT. The encoded protein is CASNLKPDRTTGELFF.

V and J are TRBV7-6 and TRBJ1-6, with 11 bases that match TRBD1. There are 15 residues in the CDR3. V gave up 4 bases and J gave up 6 bases; unmatched junction bases: 2. Germline CDR1 is SGHVS and CDR2 is FNYEAQ. The CDR3 coding sequence is TGTGCCAGCAGCTGGGACAGGGGGGTTAATTCACCCCTCCACTTT. This encodes CASSWDRGVNSPLHF. Based on the CDR3 plus reference TRBV7-6 and TRBJ1-6, the full variable domain is GAGVSQSPRYKVTKRGQDVALRCDPISGHVSLYWYRQALGQGPEFLTYFNYEAQQDKSGLPNDRFSAERPEGSISTLTIQRTEQRDSAMYRCASSWDRGVNSPLHFGNGTRLTVT.

The chain carries TRBV10-3 and TRBJ1-2; a weak D match, TRBD1 (5 bases). CDR1 and CDR2 from the germline V gene are ENHRY and SYGVKD. V lost 6 bases, J lost 0 bases, and 11 bases lay in between. The CDR3 length is 14 residues. CDR3 nucleotide sequence: TGTGCCATCAGCGAGGGGCCTGCTAACTATGGCTACACCTTC. This codes for CAISEGPANYGYTF.

V gene TRBV11-1 combines with J gene TRBJ2-3, with D possibly being TRBD2 (7 bases). CDR1 and CDR2 (germline): SGHAT, FQDESV (reference sequence). V was pared by 0 bases and J by 3 bases, with 13 bases between. CDR3 size: 16 residues. CDR3 bases: TGTGCCAGCAGCTTAGCCGAGGGGGGGATAACAGATACGCAGTATTTT. This codes for CASSLAEGGITDTQYF. Based on the CDR3 plus reference TRBV11-1 and TRBJ2-3, the full variable domain is EAEVAQSPRYKITEKSQAVAFWCDPISGHATLYWYRQILGQGPELLVQFQDESVVDDSQLPKDRFSAERLKGVDSTLKIQPAELGDSAMYLCASSLAEGGITDTQYFGPGTRLTVL.

The gene calls are TRBV7-2 and TRBJ2-5, with 9 bases matching TRBD2. The CDR3 sequence is 14 residues long. The V gene's germline CDR1 is SGHTA and CDR2 FQGNSA. V lost 1 base and J lost 7; bases outside the gene matches: 4. CDR3 in amino acids: CASSLEGTSWTQYF. The DNA for the CDR3 is TGTGCCAGCAGCTTAGAAGGGACTAGCTGGACCCAGTACTTC.

V usage is TRBV5-1 and J usage is TRBJ2-1; D is ambiguous. The CDR3 length is 13 residues. V was trimmed by 2 bases and J by 5 bases, leaving 8 bases between them. Germline CDR1 reads SGHRS; CDR2 reads YFSETQ. Written as DNA, the CDR3 is TGCGCCAGCAGCTTCGGTAGAAACAATGAGCAGTTCTTC. It encodes CASSFGRNNEQFF.

J is TRBJ2-1 and V is TRBV11-2; D gene unclear. The V gene lost 1 base and the J gene lost 9 bases, with 4 bases spanning the gap. This CDR3 has 11 residues. Looked up from germline, CDR1 is SGHAT and CDR2 is FQNNGV. The CDR3 reads CASSLAGEQFF. The DNA for the CDR3 is TGTGCCAGCAGCTTAGCGGGTGAGCAGTTCTTC.

The CDR3, as DNA: TGTGCCAGCAGAGACAGGGGGGGACAGCCCCAGCATTTT. This codes for CASRDRGGQPQHF. The chain employs TRBV2 and TRBJ1-5; 9 bases match TRBD1. J lost 7 bases, V lost 6 bases, and 4 bases had no gene match. Germline CDR1 reads SNHLY; CDR2 reads FYNNEI. This CDR3 comprises 13 residues.

This sequence joins TRBV9 and TRBJ2-7; 7 nucleotides align to TRBD2. J was trimmed by 5 bases and V by 0 bases; bases with no gene match: 8. CDR3 size: 15 residues. Looked up from germline, CDR1 is SGDLS and CDR2 is YYNGEE. The CDR3 here is CASSVGSREDNEQYF. In DNA, the CDR3 is TGTGCCAGCAGCGTAGGGTCCCGGGAGGACAACGAGCAGTACTTC. The entire variable domain, with the rest obtained from reference TRBV9 and TRBJ2-7, is as follows: DSGVTQTPKHLITATGQRVTLRCSPRSGDLSVYWYQQSLDQGLQFLIQYYNGEERAKGNILERFSAQQFPDLHSELNLSSLELGDSALYFCASSVGSREDNEQYFGPGTRLTVT.

This chain joins TRBV15 and TRBJ1-1; D uncertain. The CDR3 is 15 amino acids. Trimming left V 0 bases short and J 1 base short, with 9 bases between. Germline V CDR1 and CDR2: LNHNV, YYDKDF (reference sequence). The CDR3: CATSRDGQPNTEAFF. The CDR3 nucleotides are TGTGCCACCAGCAGAGATGGGCAGCCGAACACTGAAGCTTTCTTT.

The chain couples TRBV6-4 to TRBJ2-2; 7 positions agree with TRBD1. Germline V gene lookup returns CDR1 MRHNA and CDR2 SNTAGT. J lost 4 bases, V lost 2 bases, and 7 bases had no gene match. The CDR3 contains 16 residues. Here the CDR3 DNA reads TGTGCCAGCAGTGACCAGCGACAGGGTGGCACCGGGGAGCTGTTTTTT. Translation: CASSDQRQGGTGELFF.

V is TRBV13 and J is TRBJ2-7; TRBD2 might be the D (5 bases). Per the germline V gene, CDR1 is PRHDT and CDR2 is FYEKMQ (reference sequence). There are 14 residues in the CDR3. Trimming left V 7 bases short and J 3 bases short, with 16 bases between. The CDR3: CASKGGPADYEQYF. The CDR3 DNA is TGTGCCAGCAAAGGAGGTCCCGCGGACTACGAGCAGTACTTC.

This clone has just a few counts. This chain joins TRBV12-3 or TRBV12-4 and TRBJ1-2, with TRBD1 matching over 7 bases. This CDR3 is 13 amino acids long. Trimming cost V 5 bases and J 8 bases; bases outside gene matches: 8. CDR3 region: CASSRQGEGGYTF. The CDR3 DNA sequence: TGTGCCAGCAGTAGACAGGGCGAGGGAGGCTACACCTTC.

J is TRBJ2-1 and V is TRBV11-2; 8 nucleotides match TRBD1. The CDR3 contains 15 residues. Germline values: CDR1 SGHAT, CDR2 FQNNGV. Germline trimming cut 5 bases from V and 7 bases from J; bases unmatched to any gene: 10. The CDR3 sequence: CASSPGTGYGNEQFF. The CDR3 nucleotides are TGTGCCAGCAGCCCGGGGACAGGCTACGGGAATGAGCAGTTCTTC. Combining the CDR3 with reference TRBV11-2 and TRBJ2-1 gives the whole variable domain EAGVAQSPRYKIIEKRQSVAFWCNPISGHATLYWYQQILGQGPKLLIQFQNNGVVDDSQLPKDRFSAERLKGVDSTLKIQPAKLEDSAVYLCASSPGTGYGNEQFFGPGTRLTVL.

The chain links TRBV19 to TRBJ2-5, with a possible D match to TRBD2 (5 bases). Trimming removed 8 bases from V and 5 bases from J, with 12 bases in between. This CDR3 is 12 amino acids long. Germline CDR1 LNHDA, CDR2 SQIVND (reference sequence). The CDR3 here is CASGLPMETQYF. Here the CDR3 DNA reads TGTGCCAGTGGACTGCCCATGGAGACCCAGTACTTC.

The chain has TRBV18 and TRBJ2-7, with D possibly TRBD2 on 5 matching bases. Trimming pared 4 bases from V and 6 bases from J, leaving 19 bases between. The CDR3 spans 15 residues. The germline gives CDR1 KGHSH, CDR2 LQKENI. CDR3 amino acids: CASSLRGLDPLEQYF. The CDR3 DNA reads TGTGCCAGCTCACTCCGAGGACTCGACCCCCTCGAGCAGTACTTC.

V is TRBV5-6 and J is TRBJ2-7; TRBD1 matches at 7 bases. The V gene's germline CDR1 is SGHDT and CDR2 YYEEEE. The CDR3 spans 14 residues. The trim removed 3 bases at V and 3 bases at J, leaving 6 bases unmatched. The DNA of the CDR3 is TGTGCCAGCAGCTACAGGGGCCCCAACTACGAGCAGTACTTC. It codes for CASSYRGPNYEQYF.

This CDR3 reads CASSSPQGVVQPQHF. CDR3 nucleotides: TGTGCCAGCAGTTCGCCACAGGGGGTCGTTCAGCCCCAGCATTTT. V gene TRBV28 combines with J gene TRBJ1-5; 8 bases fit TRBD1. CDR1 MDHEN and CDR2 SYDVKM come from the germline V gene. The CDR3 totals 15 residues. The V segment lost 4 bases and the J segment 6 bases; nucleotides outside the gene matches: 8. Full variable domain (outside the CDR3, taken from reference TRBV28 and TRBJ1-5): DVKVTQSSRYLVKRTGEKVFLECVQDMDHENMFWYRQDPGLGLRLIYFSYDVKMKEKGDIPEGYSVSREKKERFSLILESASTNQTSMYLCASSSPQGVVQPQHFGDGTRLSIL.

The V gene is TRBV2, the J gene TRBJ2-5, with D perhaps TRBD1 (5 bases). The CDR3 contains 14 residues. V was trimmed by 3 bases and J by 4 bases, leaving 12 bases between them. Germline CDR1 and CDR2: SNHLY and FYNNEI. CDR3: CASSDLGAGETQYF. As DNA, the CDR3 is TGTGCCAGCAGTGACTTAGGGGCCGGAGAGACCCAGTACTTC.